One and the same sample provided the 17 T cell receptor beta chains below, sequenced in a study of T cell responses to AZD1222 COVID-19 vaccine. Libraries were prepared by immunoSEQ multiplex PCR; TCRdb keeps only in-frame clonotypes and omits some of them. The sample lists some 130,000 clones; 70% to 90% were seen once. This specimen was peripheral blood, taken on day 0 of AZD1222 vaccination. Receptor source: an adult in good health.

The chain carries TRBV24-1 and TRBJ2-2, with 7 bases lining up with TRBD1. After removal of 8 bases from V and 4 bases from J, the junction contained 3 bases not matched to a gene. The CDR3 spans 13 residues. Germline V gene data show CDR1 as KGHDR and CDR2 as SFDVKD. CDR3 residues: CATNRGPTGELFF. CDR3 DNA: TGTGCCACCAACAGGGGACCCACCGGGGAGCTGTTTTTT.

The CDR3 is CASSIVSIGYTF. CDR3 sequence (DNA): TGTGCCAGCAGCATAGTTAGTATTGGCTACACCTTC. V usage is TRBV6-5 and J usage is TRBJ1-2; D is unclear. V was shortened by 6 bases and J by 7 bases, with 12 bases between the two germline ends. The CDR3 extends over 12 amino acids. Looked up from germline, CDR1 is MNHEY and CDR2 is SVGAGI.

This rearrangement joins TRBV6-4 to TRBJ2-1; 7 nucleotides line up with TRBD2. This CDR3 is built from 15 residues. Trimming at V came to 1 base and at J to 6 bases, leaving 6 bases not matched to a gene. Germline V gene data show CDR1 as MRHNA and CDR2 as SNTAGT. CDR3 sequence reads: CASSDWGGRANEQFF. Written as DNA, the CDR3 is TGTGCCAGCAGTGACTGGGGGGGAAGAGCCAATGAGCAGTTCTTC.

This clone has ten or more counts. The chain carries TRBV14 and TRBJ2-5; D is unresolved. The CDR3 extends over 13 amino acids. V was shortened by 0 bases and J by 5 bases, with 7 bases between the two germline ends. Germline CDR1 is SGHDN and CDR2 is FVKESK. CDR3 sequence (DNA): TGTGCCAGCAGCCAAGAGGTCGTGGAGACCCAGTACTTC. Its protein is CASSQEVVETQYF.

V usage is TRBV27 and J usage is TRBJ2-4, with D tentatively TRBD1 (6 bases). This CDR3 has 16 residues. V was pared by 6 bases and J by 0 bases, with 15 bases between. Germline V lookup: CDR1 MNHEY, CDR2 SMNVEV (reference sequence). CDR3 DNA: TGTGCCAGCAGGCGCGACAGGACTTTAGCCAAAAACATTCAGTACTTC. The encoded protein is CASRRDRTLAKNIQYF.

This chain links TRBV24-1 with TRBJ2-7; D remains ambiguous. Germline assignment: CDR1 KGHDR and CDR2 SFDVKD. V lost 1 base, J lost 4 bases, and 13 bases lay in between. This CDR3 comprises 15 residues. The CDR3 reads CATSDLSGTLYEQYF. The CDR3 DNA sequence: TGTGCCACCAGTGATTTATCCGGCACTCTGTACGAGCAGTACTTC.

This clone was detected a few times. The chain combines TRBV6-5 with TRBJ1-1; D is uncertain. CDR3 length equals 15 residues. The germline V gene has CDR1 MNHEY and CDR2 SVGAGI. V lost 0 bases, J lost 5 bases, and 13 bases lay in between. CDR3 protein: CASSYSRERWTEAFF. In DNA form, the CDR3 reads TGTGCCAGCAGTTACTCTCGGGAACGATGGACTGAAGCTTTCTTT.

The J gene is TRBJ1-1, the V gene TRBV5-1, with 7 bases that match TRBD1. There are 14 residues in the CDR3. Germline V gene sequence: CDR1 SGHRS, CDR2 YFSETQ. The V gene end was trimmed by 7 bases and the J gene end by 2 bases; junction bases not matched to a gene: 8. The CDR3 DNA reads TGCGCCAGCGGATACAGGGGCCTCAACACTGAAGCTTTCTTT. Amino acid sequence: CASGYRGLNTEAFF.

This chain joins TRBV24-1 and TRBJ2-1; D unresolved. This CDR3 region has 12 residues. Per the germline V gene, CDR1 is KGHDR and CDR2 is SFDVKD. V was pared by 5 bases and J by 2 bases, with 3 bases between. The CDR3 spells CATSAPYNEQFF. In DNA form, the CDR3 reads TGTGCCACCAGTGCCCCCTACAATGAGCAGTTCTTC.

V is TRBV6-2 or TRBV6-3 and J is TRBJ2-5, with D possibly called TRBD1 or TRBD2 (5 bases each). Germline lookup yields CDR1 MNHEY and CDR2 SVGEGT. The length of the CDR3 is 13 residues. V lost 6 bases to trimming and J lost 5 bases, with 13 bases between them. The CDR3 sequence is CASSPPGSETQYF. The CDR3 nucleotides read TGTGCCAGCAGCCCCCCAGGGAGCGAGACCCAGTACTTC.

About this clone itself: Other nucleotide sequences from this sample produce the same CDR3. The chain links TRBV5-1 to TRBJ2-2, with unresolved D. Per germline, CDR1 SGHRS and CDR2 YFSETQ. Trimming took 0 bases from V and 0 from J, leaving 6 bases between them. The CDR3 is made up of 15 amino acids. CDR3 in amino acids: CASSLAGTNTGELFF. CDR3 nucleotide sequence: TGCGCCAGCAGCTTGGCAGGCACGAACACCGGGGAGCTGTTTTTT.

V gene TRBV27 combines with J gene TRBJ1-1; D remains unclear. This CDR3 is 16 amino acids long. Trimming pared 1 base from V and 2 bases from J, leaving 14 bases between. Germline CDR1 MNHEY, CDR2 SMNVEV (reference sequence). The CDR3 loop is CASSLFVGRTNTEAFF. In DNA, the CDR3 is TGTGCCAGCAGTTTATTCGTCGGGCGGACCAACACTGAAGCTTTCTTT.

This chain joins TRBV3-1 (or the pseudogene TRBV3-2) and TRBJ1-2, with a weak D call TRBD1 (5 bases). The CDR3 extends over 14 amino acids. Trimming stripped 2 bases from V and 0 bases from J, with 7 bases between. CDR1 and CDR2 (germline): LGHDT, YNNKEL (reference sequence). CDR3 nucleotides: TGTGCCAGCAGCCAAAGGGGAGCTAACTATGGCTACACCTTC. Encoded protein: CASSQRGANYGYTF.

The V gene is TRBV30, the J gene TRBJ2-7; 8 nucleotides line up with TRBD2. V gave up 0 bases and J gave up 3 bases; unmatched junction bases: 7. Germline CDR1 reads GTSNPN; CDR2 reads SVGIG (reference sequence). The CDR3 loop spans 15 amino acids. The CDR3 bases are TGTGCCTGGAGTGTGCTAGGACTAGCAGTCTACGAGCAGTACTTC. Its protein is CAWSVLGLAVYEQYF.

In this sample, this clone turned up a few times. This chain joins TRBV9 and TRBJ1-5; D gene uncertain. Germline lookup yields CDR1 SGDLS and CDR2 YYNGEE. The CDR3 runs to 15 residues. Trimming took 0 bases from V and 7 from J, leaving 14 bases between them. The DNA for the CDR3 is TGTGCCAGCAGCGTAGATGGGCAGGTCGGACAGCCCCAGCATTTT. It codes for CASSVDGQVGQPQHF.

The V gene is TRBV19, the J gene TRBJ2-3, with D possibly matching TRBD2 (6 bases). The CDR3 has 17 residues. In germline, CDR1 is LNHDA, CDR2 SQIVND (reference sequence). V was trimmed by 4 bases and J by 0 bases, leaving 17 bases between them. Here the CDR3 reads CASSTRLDSLSTDTQYF. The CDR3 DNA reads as TGTGCCAGTAGTACTCGACTAGACAGTTTAAGCACAGATACGCAGTATTTT. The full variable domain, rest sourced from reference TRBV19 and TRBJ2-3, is DGGITQSPKYLFRKEGQNVTLSCEQNLNHDAMYWYRQDPGQGLRLIYYSQIVNDFQKGDIAEGYSVSREKKESFPLTVTSAQKNPTAFYLCASSTRLDSLSTDTQYFGPGTRLTVL.

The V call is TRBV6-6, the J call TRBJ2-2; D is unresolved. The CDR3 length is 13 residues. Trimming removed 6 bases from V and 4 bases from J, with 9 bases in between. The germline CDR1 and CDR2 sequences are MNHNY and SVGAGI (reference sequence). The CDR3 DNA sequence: TGTGCCAGCAGCCTACTCGGCACCGGGGAGCTGTTTTTT. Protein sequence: CASSLLGTGELFF.